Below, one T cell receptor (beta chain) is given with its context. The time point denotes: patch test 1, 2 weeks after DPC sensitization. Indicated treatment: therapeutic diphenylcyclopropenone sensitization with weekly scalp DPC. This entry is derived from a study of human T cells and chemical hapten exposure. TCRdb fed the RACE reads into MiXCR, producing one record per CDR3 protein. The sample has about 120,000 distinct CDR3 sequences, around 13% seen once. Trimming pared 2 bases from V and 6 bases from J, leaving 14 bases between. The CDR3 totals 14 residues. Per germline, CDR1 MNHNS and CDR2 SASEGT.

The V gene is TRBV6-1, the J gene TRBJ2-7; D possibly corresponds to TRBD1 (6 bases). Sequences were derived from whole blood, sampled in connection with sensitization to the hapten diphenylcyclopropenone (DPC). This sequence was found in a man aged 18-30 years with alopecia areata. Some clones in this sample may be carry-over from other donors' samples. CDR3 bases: TGTGCCAGCAGTGAATGGGGACATTTGAGCGAGCAGTACTTC. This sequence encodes CASSEWGHLSEQYF.